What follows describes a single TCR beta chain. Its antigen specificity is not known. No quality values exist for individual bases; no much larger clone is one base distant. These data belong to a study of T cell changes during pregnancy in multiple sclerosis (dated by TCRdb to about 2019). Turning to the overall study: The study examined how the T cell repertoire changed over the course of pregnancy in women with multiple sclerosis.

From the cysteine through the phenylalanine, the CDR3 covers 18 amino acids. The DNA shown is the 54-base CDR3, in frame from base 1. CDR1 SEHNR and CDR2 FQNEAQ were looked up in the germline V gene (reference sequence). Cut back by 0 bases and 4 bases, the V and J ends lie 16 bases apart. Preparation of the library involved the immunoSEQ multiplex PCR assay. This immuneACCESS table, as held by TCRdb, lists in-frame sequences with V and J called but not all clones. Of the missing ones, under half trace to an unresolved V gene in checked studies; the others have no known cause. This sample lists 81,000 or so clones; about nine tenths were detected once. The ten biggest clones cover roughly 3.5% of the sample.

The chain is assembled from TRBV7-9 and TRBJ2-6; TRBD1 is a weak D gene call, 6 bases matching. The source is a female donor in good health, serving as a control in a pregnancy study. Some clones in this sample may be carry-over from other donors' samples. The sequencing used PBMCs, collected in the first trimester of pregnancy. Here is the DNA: TGTGCCAGCAGCTTAGCCCCTCGACAGGTCGGAGGGGCCAACGTCCTGACTTTC. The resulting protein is CASSLAPRQVGGANVLTF.